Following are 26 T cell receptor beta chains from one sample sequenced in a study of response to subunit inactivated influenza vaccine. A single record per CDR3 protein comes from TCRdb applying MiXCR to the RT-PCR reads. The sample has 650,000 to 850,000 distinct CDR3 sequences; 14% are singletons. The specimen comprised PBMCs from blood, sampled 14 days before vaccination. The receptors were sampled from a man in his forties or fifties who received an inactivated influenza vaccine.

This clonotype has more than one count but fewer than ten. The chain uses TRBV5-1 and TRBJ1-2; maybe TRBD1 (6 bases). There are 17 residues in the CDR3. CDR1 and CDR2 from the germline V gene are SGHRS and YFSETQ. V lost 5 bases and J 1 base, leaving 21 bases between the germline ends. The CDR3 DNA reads TGCGCCAGCAGTCCTGGGAGCGGGGGCGGACGTAACTATGGCTACACCTTC. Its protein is CASSPGSGGGRNYGYTF.

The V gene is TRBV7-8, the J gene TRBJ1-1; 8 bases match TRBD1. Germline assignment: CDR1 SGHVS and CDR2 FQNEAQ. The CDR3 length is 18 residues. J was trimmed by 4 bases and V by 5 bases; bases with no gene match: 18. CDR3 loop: CASSPTIRDRYRGTEAFF. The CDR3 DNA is TGTGCCAGCAGCCCCACAATCCGGGACAGGTATAGGGGCACTGAAGCTTTCTTT.

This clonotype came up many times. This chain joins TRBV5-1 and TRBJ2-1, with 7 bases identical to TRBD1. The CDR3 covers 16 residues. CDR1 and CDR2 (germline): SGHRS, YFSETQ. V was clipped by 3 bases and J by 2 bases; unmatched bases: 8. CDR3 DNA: TGCGCCAGCAGCTCACTAACAGGGGTACCCTACAATGAGCAGTTCTTC. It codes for CASSSLTGVPYNEQFF. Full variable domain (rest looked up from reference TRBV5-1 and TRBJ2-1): KAGVTQTPRYLIKTRGQQVTLSCSPISGHRSVSWYQQTPGQGLQFLFEYFSETQRNKGNFPGRFSGRQFSNSRSEMNVSTLELGDSALYLCASSSLTGVPYNEQFFGPGTRLTVL.

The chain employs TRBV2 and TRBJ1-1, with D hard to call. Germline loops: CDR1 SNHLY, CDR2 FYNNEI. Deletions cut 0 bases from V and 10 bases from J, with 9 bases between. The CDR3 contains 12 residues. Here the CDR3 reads CASSEATVTAFF. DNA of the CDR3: TGTGCCAGCAGTGAAGCTACCGTGACAGCTTTCTTT. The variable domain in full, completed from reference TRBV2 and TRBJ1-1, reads EPEVTQTPSHQVTQMGQEVILRCVPISNHLYFYWYRQILGQKVEFLVSFYNNEISEKSEIFDDQFSVERPDGSNFTLKIRSTKLEDSAMYFCASSEATVTAFFGQGTRLTVV.

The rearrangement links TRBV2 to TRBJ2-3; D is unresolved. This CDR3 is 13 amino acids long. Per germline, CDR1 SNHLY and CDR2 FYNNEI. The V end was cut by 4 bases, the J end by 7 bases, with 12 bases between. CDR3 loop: CASSVERVHTQYF. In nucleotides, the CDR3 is TGTGCCAGCAGTGTCGAAAGGGTGCATACGCAGTATTTT.

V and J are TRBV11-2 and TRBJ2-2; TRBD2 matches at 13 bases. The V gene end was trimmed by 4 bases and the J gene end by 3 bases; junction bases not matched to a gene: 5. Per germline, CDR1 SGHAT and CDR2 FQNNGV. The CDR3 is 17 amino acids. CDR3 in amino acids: CASSSTSGRAYTGELFF. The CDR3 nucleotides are TGTGCCAGCAGCTCTACTAGCGGGAGGGCCTACACCGGGGAGCTGTTTTTT.

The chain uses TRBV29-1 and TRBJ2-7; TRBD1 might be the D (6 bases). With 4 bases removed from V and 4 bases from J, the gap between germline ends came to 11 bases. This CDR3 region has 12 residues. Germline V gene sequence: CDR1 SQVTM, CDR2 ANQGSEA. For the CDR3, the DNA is TGCAGCGTTGTCGGGGACAAGTACGAGCAGTACTTC. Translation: CSVVGDKYEQYF.

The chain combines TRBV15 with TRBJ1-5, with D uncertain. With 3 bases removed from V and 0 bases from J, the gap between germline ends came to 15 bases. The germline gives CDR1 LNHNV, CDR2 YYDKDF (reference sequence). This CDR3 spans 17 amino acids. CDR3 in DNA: TGTGCCACCAGCAGGAACCCCCATTCCTATAGCAATCAGCCCCAGCATTTT. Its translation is CATSRNPHSYSNQPQHF. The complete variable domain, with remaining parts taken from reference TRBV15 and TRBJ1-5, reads DAMVIQNPRYQVTQFGKPVTLSCSQTLNHNVMYWYQQKSSQAPKLLFHYYDKDFNNEADTPDNFQSRRPNTSFCFLDIRSPGLGDTAMYLCATSRNPHSYSNQPQHFGDGTRLSIL.

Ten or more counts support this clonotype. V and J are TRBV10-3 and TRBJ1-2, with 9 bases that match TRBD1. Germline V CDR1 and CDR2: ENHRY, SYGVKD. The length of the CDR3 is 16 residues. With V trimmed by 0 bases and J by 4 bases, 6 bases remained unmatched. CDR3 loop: CAISESHDRGVYGYTF. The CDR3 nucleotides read TGTGCCATCAGTGAGTCCCATGACAGGGGGGTCTATGGCTACACCTTC.

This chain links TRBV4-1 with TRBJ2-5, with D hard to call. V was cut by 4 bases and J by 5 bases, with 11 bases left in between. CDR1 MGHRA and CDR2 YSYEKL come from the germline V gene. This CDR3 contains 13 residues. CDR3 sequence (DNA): TGCGCCAGCAGCCCAAGGAAGGGTGAGACCCAGTACTTC. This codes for CASSPRKGETQYF.

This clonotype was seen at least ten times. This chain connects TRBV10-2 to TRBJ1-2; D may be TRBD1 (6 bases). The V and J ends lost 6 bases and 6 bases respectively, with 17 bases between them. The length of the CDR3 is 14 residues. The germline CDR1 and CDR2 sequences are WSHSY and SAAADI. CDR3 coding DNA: TGCGCCAGCAGCGCTCTCCGACAGGTCGATGGCTACACCTTC. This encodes CASSALRQVDGYTF.

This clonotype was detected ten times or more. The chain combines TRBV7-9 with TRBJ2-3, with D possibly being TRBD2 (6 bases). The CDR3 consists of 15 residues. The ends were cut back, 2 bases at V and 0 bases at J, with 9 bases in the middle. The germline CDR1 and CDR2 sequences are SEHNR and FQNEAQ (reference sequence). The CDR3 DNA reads TGTGCCAGCAGCTTAAGTGGGACTAGCACAGATACGCAGTATTTT. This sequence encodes CASSLSGTSTDTQYF.

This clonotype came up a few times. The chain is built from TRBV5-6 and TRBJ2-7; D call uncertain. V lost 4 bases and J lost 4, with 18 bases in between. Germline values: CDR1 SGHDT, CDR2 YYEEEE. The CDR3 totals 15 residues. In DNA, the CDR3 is TGTGCCAGCAGCGTCGGTCAACAGTCGCAATACGAGCAGTACTTC. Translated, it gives CASSVGQQSQYEQYF.

The CDR3 DNA reads TGTGCCAGCAGCCACCGGGGGACAGGGGGAAACTATGGCTACACCTTC. Translated: CASSHRGTGGNYGYTF. The J gene is TRBJ1-2, the V gene TRBV5-6; 11 bases are a match to TRBD1. The V segment lost 4 bases and the J segment 2 bases; nucleotides outside the gene matches: 7. This CDR3 is built from 16 residues. CDR1 is SGHDT, CDR2 YYEEEE, per germline.

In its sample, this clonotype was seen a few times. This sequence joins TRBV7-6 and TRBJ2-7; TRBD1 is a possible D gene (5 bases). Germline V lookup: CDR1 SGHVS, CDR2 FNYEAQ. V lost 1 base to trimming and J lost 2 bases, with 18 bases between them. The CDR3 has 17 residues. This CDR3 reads CASSLVDSGNPTYEQYF. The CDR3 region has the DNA TGTGCCAGCAGCTTAGTGGATTCAGGGAACCCCACCTACGAGCAGTACTTC.

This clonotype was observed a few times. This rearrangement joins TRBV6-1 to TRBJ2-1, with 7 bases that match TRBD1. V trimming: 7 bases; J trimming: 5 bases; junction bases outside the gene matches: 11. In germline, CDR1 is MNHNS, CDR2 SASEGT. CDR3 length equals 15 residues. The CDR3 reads CASKGGAVGDNEQFF. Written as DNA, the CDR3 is TGTGCCAGCAAAGGGGGCGCAGTAGGAGACAATGAGCAGTTCTTC.

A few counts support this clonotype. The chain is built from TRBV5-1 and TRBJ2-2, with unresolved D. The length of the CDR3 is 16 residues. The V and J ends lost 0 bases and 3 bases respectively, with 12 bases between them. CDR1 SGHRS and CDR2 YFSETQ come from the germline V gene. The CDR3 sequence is CASSLDGWVDTGELFF. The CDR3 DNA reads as TGCGCCAGCAGCTTGGACGGGTGGGTGGACACCGGGGAGCTGTTTTTT.

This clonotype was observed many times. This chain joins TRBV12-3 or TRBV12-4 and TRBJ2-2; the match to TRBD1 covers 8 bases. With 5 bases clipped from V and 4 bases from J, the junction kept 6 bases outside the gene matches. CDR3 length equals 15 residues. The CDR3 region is CASSQGARRTGELFF. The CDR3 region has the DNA TGTGCCAGCAGTCAGGGGGCGCGGCGCACCGGGGAGCTGTTTTTT.

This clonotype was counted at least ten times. Here the CDR3 reads CASSLEAGGLSEQYF. The CDR3 bases are TGTGCCAGCAGCTTAGAGGCAGGGGGCTTGAGTGAGCAGTACTTC. This chain connects TRBV7-2 to TRBJ2-7; 8 bases map to TRBD1. The CDR3 length is 15 residues. The V gene end was trimmed by 1 base and the J gene end by 7 bases; junction bases not matched to a gene: 9. Germline V gives CDR1 SGHTA, CDR2 FQGNSA. Full variable domain (rest looked up from reference TRBV7-2 and TRBJ2-7): GAGVSQSPSNKVTEKGKDVELRCDPISGHTALYWYRQSLGQGLEFLIYFQGNSAPDKSGLPSDRFSAERTGGSVSTLTIQRTQQEDSAVYLCASSLEAGGLSEQYFGPGTRLTVT.

CDR3 protein: CASSLATRSGNTIYF. In DNA form, the CDR3 reads TGCGCCAGCAGCTTGGCGACACGCTCTGGAAACACCATATATTTT. The rearrangement joins TRBV5-1 to TRBJ1-3; D gene ambiguous. V was clipped by 0 bases and J by 0 bases, with 7 bases between them. Germline V CDR1 and CDR2: SGHRS, YFSETQ. This CDR3 has 15 amino acids.

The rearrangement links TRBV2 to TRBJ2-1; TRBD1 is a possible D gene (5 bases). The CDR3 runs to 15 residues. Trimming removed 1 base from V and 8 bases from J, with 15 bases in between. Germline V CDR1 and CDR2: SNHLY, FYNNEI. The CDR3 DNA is TGTGCCAGCAGTGAAGGGTGGACAAAGGTCGATGAGCAGTTCTTC. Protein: CASSEGWTKVDEQFF. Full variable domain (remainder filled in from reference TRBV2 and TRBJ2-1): EPEVTQTPSHQVTQMGQEVILRCVPISNHLYFYWYRQILGQKVEFLVSFYNNEISEKSEIFDDQFSVERPDGSNFTLKIRSTKLEDSAMYFCASSEGWTKVDEQFFGPGTRLTVL.

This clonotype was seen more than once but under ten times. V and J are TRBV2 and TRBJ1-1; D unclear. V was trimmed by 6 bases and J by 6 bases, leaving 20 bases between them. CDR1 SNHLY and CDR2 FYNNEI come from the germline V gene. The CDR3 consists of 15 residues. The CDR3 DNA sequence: TGTGCCAGCAGCGCACAGAAGACGAGGGTAGCTGAAGCTTTCTTT. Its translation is CASSAQKTRVAEAFF. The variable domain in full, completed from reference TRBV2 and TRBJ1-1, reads EPEVTQTPSHQVTQMGQEVILRCVPISNHLYFYWYRQILGQKVEFLVSFYNNEISEKSEIFDDQFSVERPDGSNFTLKIRSTKLEDSAMYFCASSAQKTRVAEAFFGQGTRLTVV.

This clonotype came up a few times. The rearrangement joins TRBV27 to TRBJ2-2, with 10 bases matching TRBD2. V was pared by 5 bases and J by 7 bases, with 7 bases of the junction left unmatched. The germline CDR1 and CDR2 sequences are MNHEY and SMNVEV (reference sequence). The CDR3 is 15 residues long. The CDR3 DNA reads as TGTGCCAGCAGTAGGAGCGGGGGGGGTATCGGGGAGCTGTTTTTT. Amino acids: CASSRSGGGIGELFF.

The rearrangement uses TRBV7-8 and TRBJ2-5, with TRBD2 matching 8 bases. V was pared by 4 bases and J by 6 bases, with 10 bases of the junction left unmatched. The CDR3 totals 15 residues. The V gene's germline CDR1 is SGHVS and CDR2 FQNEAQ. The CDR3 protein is CASSSPGLDLQTQYF. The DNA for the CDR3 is TGTGCCAGCAGCTCCCCGGGACTAGATTTACAGACCCAGTACTTC.

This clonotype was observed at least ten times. CDR3 DNA sequence: TGTGCCATCAGTGAGCAAGGCTACGAGCAGTACTTC. Its translation is CAISEQGYEQYF. The genes are TRBV10-3 and TRBJ2-7; D call uncertain. Germline CDR1 ENHRY, CDR2 SYGVKD. This CDR3 is built from 12 residues. V was pared by 2 bases and J by 3 bases, with 5 bases between.

CDR3 in amino acids: CASRTQGVTGELFF. The DNA for the CDR3 is TGTGCCAGCAGAACTCAGGGGGTCACCGGGGAGCTGTTTTTT. This chain uses TRBV7-2 with TRBJ2-2, with TRBD1 matching over 7 bases. V was pared by 6 bases and J by 4 bases, with 5 bases of the junction left unmatched. This CDR3 spans 14 amino acids. Germline CDR1 SGHTA, CDR2 FQGNSA.